Following are 22 T cell receptor beta chains from one sample sequenced in a study of T cell changes during pregnancy in multiple sclerosis. Generated by immunoSEQ multiplex PCR, the TCRdb table keeps only in-frame clones and is missing some. The sample holds about 28,000 clones, 75% to 90% seen once. This sample comprised CD4+ T cells from peripheral blood mononuclear cells, obtained in the first trimester of pregnancy. The receptors come from a female donor in good health, enrolled as a control in a pregnancy study.

The CDR3 spells CASSPRRESDNEQFF. For the CDR3, the DNA is TGTGCCAGCTCACCACGGCGGGAAAGTGACAATGAGCAGTTCTTC. This chain links TRBV18 with TRBJ2-1, with D possibly being TRBD2 (6 bases). Germline V gene lookup returns CDR1 KGHSH and CDR2 LQKENI. The CDR3 is 15 residues long. Trimming removed 1 base from V and 5 bases from J, with 12 bases in between.

The genes are TRBV5-1 and TRBJ1-1; TRBD1 matches 8 bases. Per the germline V gene, CDR1 is SGHRS and CDR2 is YFSETQ. This CDR3 is 13 amino acids long. Trimming at V came to 5 bases and at J to 4 bases, leaving 4 bases not matched to a gene. In nucleotides, the CDR3 is TGCGCCAGCAGACATACAGGGGGCACTGAAGCTTTCTTT. This sequence encodes CASRHTGGTEAFF.

This chain connects TRBV6-7 to TRBJ2-7; 8 bases map to TRBD2. TRBV6-7 is an ORF; its function is uncertain. The CDR3 has 13 residues. J was trimmed by 2 bases and V by 5 bases; bases with no gene match: 2. For the CDR3, the DNA is TGTGCCAGCAGTCTAGCGGGTCCCTACGAGCAGTACTTC. This codes for CASSLAGPYEQYF.

The chain recombines TRBV19 with TRBJ2-1; 8 bases are a match to TRBD1. Looked up from germline, CDR1 is LNHDA and CDR2 is SQIVND (reference sequence). Trimming at V came to 3 bases and at J to 6 bases, leaving 7 bases not matched to a gene. This CDR3 comprises 15 residues. CDR3 amino acids: CASSMRQGAGNEQFF. CDR3 in DNA: TGTGCCAGTAGTATGCGGCAGGGGGCGGGCAATGAGCAGTTCTTC.

The chain links TRBV10-1 to TRBJ2-3; 8 nucleotides line up with TRBD2. The CDR3 has 16 residues. V shed 3 bases, J shed 0 bases, and the junction held 5 bases outside the gene matches. Germline-derived CDR1 and CDR2 are WNHNN and SYGVQD (reference sequence). CDR3 DNA sequence: TGCGCCAGCAGTGAATCCGGGACTAGTAGCACAGATACGCAGTATTTT. Protein product: CASSESGTSSTDTQYF.

The J gene is TRBJ1-2, the V gene TRBV9, with D unresolved. V lost 1 base to trimming and J lost 3 bases, with 7 bases between them. CDR3 size: 13 residues. Germline V CDR1 and CDR2: SGDLS, YYNGEE. The CDR3 DNA is TGTGCCAGCAGCGTATCCGGGGACTATGGCTACACCTTC. Protein: CASSVSGDYGYTF.

This chain links TRBV4-1 with TRBJ1-2, with D perhaps matching TRBD1 (5 bases). Germline lookup yields CDR1 MGHRA and CDR2 YSYEKL. V was trimmed by 4 bases and J by 0 bases, leaving 12 bases between them. CDR3 size: 15 residues. The CDR3 region has the DNA TGCGCCAGCAGCCCGGGGGTACTATCTAACTATGGCTACACCTTC. This codes for CASSPGVLSNYGYTF.

With respect to this clone: The germline gene is not matched at one end of the junction; a read error may be the cause. This chain uses TRBV18 with TRBJ2-1, with TRBD1 matching over 12 bases. Germline V CDR1 and CDR2: KGHSH, LQKENI. The CDR3 runs 16 residues. The CDR3 is CASSSPPGQGANEQFF. The CDR3 region has the DNA TGTGCCAGCTCATCACCACCGGGACAGGGGGCAAATGAGCAGTTCTTC. The full variable domain, in which reference TRBV18 and TRBJ2-1 provide the parts outside the CDR3, is NAGVMQNPRHLVRRRGQEARLRCSPMKGHSHVYWYRQLPEEGLKFMVYLQKENIIDESGMPKERFSAEFPKEGPSILRIQQVVRGDSAAYFCASSSPPGQGANEQFFGPGTRLTVL.

This chain joins TRBV15 and TRBJ1-3; the D gene is possibly TRBD1 (5 bases). This CDR3 region has 14 residues. The germline V gene encodes CDR1 LNHNV and CDR2 YYDKDF (reference sequence). V lost 3 bases, J lost 0 bases, and 6 bases lay in between. The CDR3 bases are TGTGCCACCAGCAGGGACATCTCTGGAAACACCATATATTTT. This gives the protein CATSRDISGNTIYF. The full variable domain, in which reference TRBV15 and TRBJ1-3 provide the parts outside the CDR3, is DAMVIQNPRYQVTQFGKPVTLSCSQTLNHNVMYWYQQKSSQAPKLLFHYYDKDFNNEADTPDNFQSRRPNTSFCFLDIRSPGLGDTAMYLCATSRDISGNTIYFGEGSWLTVV.

This clone was counted once. The chain has TRBV5-4 and TRBJ1-1, with TRBD1 matching 7 bases. Germline V lookup: CDR1 SGHNT, CDR2 YYREEE (reference sequence). The V segment lost 2 bases and the J segment 3 bases; nucleotides outside the gene matches: 4. This CDR3 comprises 14 residues. The CDR3 sequence is CASSLGGADTEAFF. The CDR3 coding sequence is TGTGCCAGCAGCTTAGGGGGCGCGGACACTGAAGCTTTCTTT.

The chain links TRBV5-1 to TRBJ2-2; 8 bases map to TRBD1. Germline CDR1 SGHRS, CDR2 YFSETQ. Unmatched junction bases numbered 9, after V lost 6 bases and J lost 5 bases. The CDR3 is 15 residues long. CDR3 sequence: CASNEDRVSTGELFF. The CDR3 bases are TGCGCCAGCAATGAGGACAGGGTGTCGACCGGGGAGCTGTTTTTT.

V is TRBV5-5 and J is TRBJ1-2, with D maybe TRBD1 (6 bases). In germline, CDR1 is SGHKS, CDR2 YYEKEE (reference sequence). V was cut by 0 bases and J by 4 bases, with 13 bases left in between. CDR3 length equals 15 residues. The DNA of the CDR3 is TGTGCCAGCAGCTTGGACTTTAACAGGGCCTATGGCTACACCTTC. Its protein product is CASSLDFNRAYGYTF.

A word on this clone: Other DNA sequences in the sample encode the same CDR3. V usage is TRBV29-1 and J usage is TRBJ1-5, with D possibly being TRBD1 (5 bases). CDR3 length: 14 amino acids. Trimming removed 6 bases at V and 6 bases at J, with 18 bases between. Germline lookup yields CDR1 SQVTM and CDR2 ANQGSEA. In DNA, the CDR3 is TGCAGCGTGCGGACGGGGGATTTTGCTCAGCCCCAGCATTTT. This gives the protein CSVRTGDFAQPQHF.

The gene calls are TRBV4-1 and TRBJ2-5, with 10 nucleotides matching TRBD2. CDR1 MGHRA and CDR2 YSYEKL come from the germline V gene. V was pared by 0 bases and J by 4 bases, with 5 bases of the junction left unmatched. This CDR3 has 16 residues. The CDR3 loop reads CASSQDVLAGGETQYF. The CDR3, as DNA: TGCGCCAGCAGCCAAGATGTCTTAGCGGGGGGAGAGACCCAGTACTTC.

This chain joins TRBV4-1 and TRBJ2-2, with TRBD1 matching 7 bases. V lost 4 bases to trimming and J lost 6 bases; unmatched junction nucleotides: 8. The length of the CDR3 is 15 residues. Germline CDR1 reads MGHRA; CDR2 reads YSYEKL. This CDR3 reads CASSLGQEVSGELFF. The CDR3 DNA follows: TGCGCCAGCAGCCTAGGACAGGAAGTCTCCGGGGAGCTGTTTTTT.

V usage is TRBV4-1 and J usage is TRBJ2-1; D may be TRBD2 (7 bases). This CDR3 is built from 16 residues. The germline V gene encodes CDR1 MGHRA and CDR2 YSYEKL. V lost 0 bases and J 8 bases, leaving 17 bases between the germline ends. The DNA of the CDR3 is TGCGCCAGCAGCCAAGAAGGGGGGGGGTTGGGCCATGAGCAGTTCTTC. This sequence encodes CASSQEGGGLGHEQFF.

V gene TRBV5-4 combines with J gene TRBJ2-1; 8 bases align to TRBD2. With 2 bases clipped from V and 7 bases from J, the junction kept 2 bases outside the gene matches. The CDR3 consists of 13 residues. Germline CDR1 reads SGHNT; CDR2 reads YYREEE (reference sequence). CDR3 region: CASSFASGNEQFF. CDR3 nucleotides: TGTGCCAGCAGCTTCGCTAGCGGGAATGAGCAGTTCTTC.

This chain uses TRBV7-2 with TRBJ2-3, with D perhaps TRBD2 (6 bases). The CDR3 is made up of 13 amino acids. Germline loops: CDR1 SGHTA, CDR2 FQGNSA. The germline V and J ends were trimmed by 5 bases and 6 bases, with 12 bases remaining between them. In DNA, the CDR3 is TGTGCCAGCAGCCGGACTAAAGCGGATACGCAGTATTTT. This translates into CASSRTKADTQYF.

This chain links TRBV11-2 with TRBJ1-1; no reliable D call. The CDR3 extends over 15 amino acids. Germline V CDR1 and CDR2: SGHAT, FQNNGV. The ends were cut back, 5 bases at V and 3 bases at J, with 16 bases in the middle. CDR3 loop: CASSPRVPVDTEAFF. The CDR3 DNA reads TGTGCCAGCAGCCCCCGGGTCCCTGTCGACACTGAAGCTTTCTTT.

V and J are TRBV19 and TRBJ2-1, with TRBD2 matching 8 bases. With 3 bases clipped from V and 7 bases from J, the junction kept 5 bases outside the gene matches. The germline V gene encodes CDR1 LNHDA and CDR2 SQIVND (reference sequence). The CDR3 is 14 amino acids. The CDR3 sequence: CASSISGTLNEQFF. CDR3 bases: TGTGCCAGTAGTATTAGCGGGACTCTAAATGAGCAGTTCTTC.

This chain joins TRBV19 and TRBJ2-7; 7 bases agree with TRBD1. Germline V lookup: CDR1 LNHDA, CDR2 SQIVND (reference sequence). Trimming at V came to 4 bases and at J to 1 base, leaving 1 base not matched to a gene. The CDR3 runs to 13 residues. The CDR3 reads CASSRGQSYEQYF. The CDR3 DNA reads TGTGCCAGTAGTAGGGGACAGTCCTACGAGCAGTACTTC.

This sequence joins TRBV19 and TRBJ2-1; 16 positions agree with TRBD2. The CDR3 totals 15 residues. V lost 5 bases, J lost 10 bases, and 5 bases stayed unmatched. Germline V gives CDR1 LNHDA, CDR2 SQIVND (reference sequence). The CDR3 bases are TGTGCCAGTAGTTCCGGGACTAGCGGGGGGGCCGAGCAGTTCTTC. This codes for CASSSGTSGGAEQFF.